Sequencing of this TCR beta chain was carried out in a study of CD8 T cells in ankylosing spondylitis. TCRdb re-called the 5' RACE reads through MiXCR, storing one row per CDR3 protein. The table lists around 770,000 distinct CDR3 sequences, around a fifth of them singletons. Study findings and constraints: Apparently characteristic of ankylosing spondylitis blood was a TCR beta motif (about 8 highly homologous variants).

This clonotype was counted a few times. Its target is unknown. Germline CDR1 reads SEHNR; CDR2 reads FQNEAQ (reference sequence). The V and J ends lost 8 bases and 5 bases respectively, with 17 bases between them. This CDR3 spans 14 amino acids. This clonotype was sampled from a male donor with ankylosing spondylitis. The chain joins TRBV7-9 to TRBJ2-3; perhaps TRBD2 as D (5 bases). The sample was blood, either unsorted or a sorted T cell fraction (not recorded which). The CDR3 is CASGSEGERDTQYF. The CDR3 nucleotides read TGTGCCAGCGGCAGCGAGGGAGAGAGAGATACGCAGTATTTT.